These 6 T cell receptor beta chains were all obtained from the same sample, sequenced in a study of a mutant IDH1 vaccine in newly diagnosed glioma. The assay was immunoSEQ multiplex PCR, and TCRdb's table has in-frame clones only and misses some. The repertoire has over 50,000 clones, approximately 76% of them found once; the top ten carry less than 5%. Time point described: week 47, end of study. Every vaccination contained 300 ug of the mutant IDH1 20-mer peptide and was paired with topical imiquimod. The antigens for these receptors are not known. The sequenced sample was PBMCs, obtained from a glioma patient whose treatment included an IDH1 peptide vaccine. The origin of the receptors is a middle-aged woman with glioma. Some clones in this sample may be carry-over from other donors' samples.

V gene TRBV9 combines with J gene TRBJ2-5, with TRBD1 matching over 7 bases. The germline CDR1 and CDR2 sequences are SGDLS and YYNGEE. V dropped 2 bases and J dropped 1; count of bases not matched to a gene: 5. This CDR3 spans 15 amino acids. CDR3 sequence: CASSVGTVGQETQYF. The CDR3 coding sequence is TGTGCCAGCAGCGTGGGGACAGTGGGCCAAGAGACCCAGTACTTC.

V is TRBV5-4 and J is TRBJ1-1; D gene ambiguous. V was shortened by 2 bases and J by 1 base, with 12 bases between the two germline ends. Germline V CDR1 and CDR2: SGHNT, YYREEE (reference sequence). The CDR3 covers 15 residues. CDR3 sequence reads: CASSFVGPRNTEAFF. The CDR3 coding sequence is TGTGCCAGCAGCTTTGTAGGGCCTCGGAACACTGAAGCTTTCTTT.

The chain uses TRBV9 and TRBJ1-1, with TRBD1 as a possible D gene (5 bases). Trimming took 2 bases from V and 4 from J, leaving 12 bases between them. This CDR3 has 14 amino acids. CDR1 and CDR2 from the germline V gene are SGDLS and YYNGEE. CDR3 amino acids: CASSVRVGGTEAFF. In DNA form, the CDR3 reads TGTGCCAGCAGCGTCAGAGTGGGGGGCACTGAAGCTTTCTTT.

Only one count was recorded for this clone. V is TRBV7-9 and J is TRBJ1-6; D is uncertain. This CDR3 contains 16 residues. The V and J ends lost 1 base and 4 bases respectively, with 11 bases between them. CDR1 and CDR2 from the germline V gene are SEHNR and FQNEAQ (reference sequence). The CDR3 here is CASSLVKTLYNSPLHF. CDR3 nucleotides: TGTGCCAGCAGCTTAGTCAAGACACTTTATAATTCACCCCTCCACTTT.

This clone was seen only a few times. Here the CDR3 DNA reads TGTGCCAGCAGTGAACTGACAGACACTGAAGCTTTCTTT. Its protein is CASSELTDTEAFF. The chain links TRBV6-1 to TRBJ1-1; D may be TRBD1 (5 bases). V gave up 2 bases and J gave up 3 bases, with 7 bases separating them. Germline CDR1 MNHNS, CDR2 SASEGT. The CDR3 contains 13 residues.

This chain connects TRBV27 to TRBJ2-5; possible D gene TRBD2, 5 bases. V lost 2 bases and J lost 7, with 8 bases in between. CDR1 MNHEY and CDR2 SMNVEV come from the germline V gene (reference sequence). The CDR3 extends over 12 amino acids. The chain's CDR3 is CASSLLGGTQYF. CDR3 DNA: TGTGCCAGCAGTTTACTCGGAGGGACCCAGTACTTC.